The rows below give T cell receptor beta chains drawn from one sample of a study of shared clonotypes between healthy human individuals. The table came from immunoSEQ multiplex PCR; TCRdb's copy has only in-frame clones and leaves some out. The profile shows around 690,000 clones, about 90% of them singletons. The material sequenced was memory CD8+ T cells from PBMCs. The receptor set was obtained from a man aged 18-30 years in good health. Some clones in this sample may be carry-over from other donors' samples. Each CDR3 is given with its conserved first and last residue. A D gene is named only where the DNA matches it firmly. Clone sizes are given selectively: once, few, many, or a class where the clone is expanded.

>TRBJ2-7|TRBV29-1|-|-
TGCAGCGTTGAATTTGCCAGCCAGCGGAGTCCCTACGAGCAGTACTTC
CSVEFASQRSPYEQYF
>TRBJ1-1|TRBV19|-|-
TGTGCCAGTAGTACTGCGAACACTGAAGCTTTCTTT
CASSTANTEAFF
>TRBJ2-1|TRBV25-1|TRBD2|-
TGTGCCAGCAGAGCGGGAGGACCAAATGAGCAGTTCTTC
CASRAGGPNEQFF
>TRBJ2-7|TRBV4-3|TRBD1|-
TGCGCCAGCAGCCCCCAGGTGGGACAGGGGAGGCCTCTTTCTTCCTACGAGCAGTACTTC
CASSPQVGQGRPLSSYEQYF
>TRBJ1-1|TRBV6-6|-|many
TGTGCCAGCAGCTTGCACTCGGGAGAGGTCACTGAAGCTTTCTTT
CASSLHSGEVTEAFF
>TRBJ1-2|TRBV2|TRBD1|-
TGTGCCAGCACCGCGACAGGGGAGAATGGCTACACCTTC
CASTATGENGYTF
>TRBJ2-3|TRBV29-1|-|-
TGCAGCGTTGATTCTCTAGTGGCAGATACGCAGTATTTT
CSVDSLVADTQYF
>TRBJ2-7|TRBV7-9|-|-
TGTGCCAGCAGCCTCGGCTCGGGACAAGGGAGGTTC
CASSLGSGQGRF
>TRBJ2-1|TRBV5-1|TRBD2|-
TGCGCCAGCAGCTGGAGGGGACTAGCGGGAGGGAGTAATGAGCAGTTCTTC
CASSWRGLAGGSNEQFF
>TRBJ2-7|TRBV9|TRBD2|-
TGTGCCAGCAGCCCCCCGGGGGGGTACCACGAGCAGTACTTC
CASSPPGGYHEQYF
>TRBJ2-2|TRBV7-7|-|-
TGTGCCAGCAGCTTAGTGGTGTCCGAGCGGGTAAACACCGGGGAGCTGTTTTTT
CASSLVVSERVNTGELFF
>TRBJ1-1|TRBV7-6|-|-
TGTGCCAGCAGCCCCACGTGGCTTAACACTGAAGCTTTCTTT
CASSPTWLNTEAFF
>TRBJ2-3|TRBV10-3|-|-
TGTGCCATCAGTGAGTACGCGCATAGCGGCACAGATACGCAGTATTTT
CAISEYAHSGTDTQYF
>TRBJ2-1|TRBV27|TRBD2|-
TGTGCCAGCAGTTTAGATGGCACTAGCGGGGGGAATGAGCAGTTCTTC
CASSLDGTSGGNEQFF
>TRBJ2-7|TRBV7-2|TRBD2|medium-sized
TGTGCCAGCAGCGGATCGACAACTAGCGATAGCTCCTACGAGCAGTACTTC
CASSGSTTSDSSYEQYF
>TRBJ1-1|TRBV28|-|-
TGTGCCAGCAGTCTTACAGAAATAATGAACACTGAAGCTTTCTTT
CASSLTEIMNTEAFF
>TRBJ2-1|TRBV30|-|-
TGTGCCTGGAAGGTAGGCGGGGCCTACAATGAGCAGTTCTTC
CAWKVGGAYNEQFF
>TRBJ1-1|TRBV14|-|-
TGTGCCAGCAGCCAAGATTCGTCTGGGCCCATATCTACAGTCTTGAACACTGAAGCTTTCTTT
CASSQDSSGPISTVLNTEAFF